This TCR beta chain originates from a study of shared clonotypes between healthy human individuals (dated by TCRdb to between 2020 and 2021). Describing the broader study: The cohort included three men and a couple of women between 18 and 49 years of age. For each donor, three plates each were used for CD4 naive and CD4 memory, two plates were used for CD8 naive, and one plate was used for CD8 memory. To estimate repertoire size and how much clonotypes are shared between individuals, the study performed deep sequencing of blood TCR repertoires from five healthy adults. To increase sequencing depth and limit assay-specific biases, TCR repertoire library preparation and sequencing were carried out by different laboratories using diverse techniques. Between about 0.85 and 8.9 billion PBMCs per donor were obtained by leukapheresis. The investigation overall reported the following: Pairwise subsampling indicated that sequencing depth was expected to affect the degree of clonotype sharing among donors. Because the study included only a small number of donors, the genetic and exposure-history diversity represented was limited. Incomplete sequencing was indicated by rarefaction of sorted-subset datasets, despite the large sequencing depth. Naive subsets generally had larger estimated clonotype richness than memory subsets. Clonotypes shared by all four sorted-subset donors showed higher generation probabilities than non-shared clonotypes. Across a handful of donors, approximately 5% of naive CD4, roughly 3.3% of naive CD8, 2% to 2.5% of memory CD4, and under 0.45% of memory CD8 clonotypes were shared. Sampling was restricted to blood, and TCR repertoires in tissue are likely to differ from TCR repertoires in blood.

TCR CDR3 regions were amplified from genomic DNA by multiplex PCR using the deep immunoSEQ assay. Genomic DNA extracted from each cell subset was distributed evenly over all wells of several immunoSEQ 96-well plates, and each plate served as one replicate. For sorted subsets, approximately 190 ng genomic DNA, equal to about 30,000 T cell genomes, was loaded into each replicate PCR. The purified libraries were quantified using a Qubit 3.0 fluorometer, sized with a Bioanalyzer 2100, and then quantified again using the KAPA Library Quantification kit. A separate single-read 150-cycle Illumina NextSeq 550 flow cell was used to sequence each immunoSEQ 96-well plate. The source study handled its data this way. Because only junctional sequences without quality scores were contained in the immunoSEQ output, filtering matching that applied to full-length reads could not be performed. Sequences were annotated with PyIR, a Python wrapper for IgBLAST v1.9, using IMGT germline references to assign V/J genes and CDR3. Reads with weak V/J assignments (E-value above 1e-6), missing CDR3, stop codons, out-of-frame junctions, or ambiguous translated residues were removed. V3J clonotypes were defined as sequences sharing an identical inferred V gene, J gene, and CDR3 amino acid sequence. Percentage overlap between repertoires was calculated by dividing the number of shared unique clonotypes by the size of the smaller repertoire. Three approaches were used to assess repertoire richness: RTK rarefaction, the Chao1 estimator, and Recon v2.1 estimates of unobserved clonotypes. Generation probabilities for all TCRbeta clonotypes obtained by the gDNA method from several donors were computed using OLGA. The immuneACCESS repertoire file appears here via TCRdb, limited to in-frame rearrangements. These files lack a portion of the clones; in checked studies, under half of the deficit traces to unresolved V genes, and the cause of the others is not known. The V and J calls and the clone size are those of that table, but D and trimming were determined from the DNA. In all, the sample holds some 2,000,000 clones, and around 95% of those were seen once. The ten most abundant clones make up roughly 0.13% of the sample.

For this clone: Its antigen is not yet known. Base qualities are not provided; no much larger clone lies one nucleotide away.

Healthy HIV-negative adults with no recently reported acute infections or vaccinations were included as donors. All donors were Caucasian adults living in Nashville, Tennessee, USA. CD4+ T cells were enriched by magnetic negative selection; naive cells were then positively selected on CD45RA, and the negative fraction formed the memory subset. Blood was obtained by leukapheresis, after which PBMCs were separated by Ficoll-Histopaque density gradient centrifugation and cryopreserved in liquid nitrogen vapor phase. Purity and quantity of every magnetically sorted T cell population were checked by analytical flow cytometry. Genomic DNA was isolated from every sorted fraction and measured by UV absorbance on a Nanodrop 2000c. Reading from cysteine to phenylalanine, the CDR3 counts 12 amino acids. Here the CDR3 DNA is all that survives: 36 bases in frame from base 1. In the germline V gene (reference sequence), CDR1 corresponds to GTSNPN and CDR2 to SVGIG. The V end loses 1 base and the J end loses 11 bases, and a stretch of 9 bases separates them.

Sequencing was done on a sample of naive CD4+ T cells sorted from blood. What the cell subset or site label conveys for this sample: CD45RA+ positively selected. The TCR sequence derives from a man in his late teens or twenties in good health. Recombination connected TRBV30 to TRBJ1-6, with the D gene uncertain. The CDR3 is CAWSGRPTPLHF. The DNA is TGTGCCTGGAGTGGCCGTCCGACACCCCTCCACTTT.